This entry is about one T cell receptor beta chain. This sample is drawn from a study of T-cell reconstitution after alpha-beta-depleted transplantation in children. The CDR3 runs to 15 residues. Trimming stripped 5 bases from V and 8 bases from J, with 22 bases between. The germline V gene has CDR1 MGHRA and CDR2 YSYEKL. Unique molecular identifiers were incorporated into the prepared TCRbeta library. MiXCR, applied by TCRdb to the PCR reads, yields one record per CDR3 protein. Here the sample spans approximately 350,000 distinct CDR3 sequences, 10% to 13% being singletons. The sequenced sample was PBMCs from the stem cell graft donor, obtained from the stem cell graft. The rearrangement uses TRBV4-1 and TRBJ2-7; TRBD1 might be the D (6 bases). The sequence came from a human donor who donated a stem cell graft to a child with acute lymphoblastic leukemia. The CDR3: CASSSRADRIGQQYF. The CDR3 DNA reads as TGCGCCAGCAGCAGCCGGGCAGACAGGATAGGGCAGCAGTACTTC.